This entry concerns a single T cell receptor (beta chain). Reverse transcription of about 0.5 to 1 ug RNA used random hexamers. An immunoSEQ multiplex PCR amplified TCR beta CDR3 over 54 Vbeta and 13 Jbeta. TCRdb fed the immunoSEQ multiplex PCR reads into MiXCR, producing one record per CDR3 protein. The sample lists 130,000 or so distinct CDR3 sequences, roughly 80% occurring once. The sample originates from a study of CD8 T cells in Susac syndrome. Each multiple sclerosis control was a treatment-naive patient with relapsing-remitting disease that was either stable or active. TEMRA cells were enriched by FACS, while CD8+ and CD4+ T cells were obtained through a negative isolation that was performed magnetically. V lost 1 base to trimming and J lost 6 bases; unmatched junction nucleotides: 8. The CDR3 spans 17 residues. Germline CDR1 and CDR2: SGHDT and YYEEEE.

The chain links TRBV5-6 to TRBJ1-4, with TRBD1 identical over 11 bases. Sequenced sample: CD8+ T cells from PBMCs. The source is a human donor with multiple sclerosis. CDR3: CASSLPGQGALHEKLFF. The CDR3 DNA reads as TGTGCCAGCAGCTTGCCTGGACAGGGGGCGCTTCATGAAAAACTGTTTTTT.